This T cell receptor beta chain was sequenced during a study of T-cell reconstitution after alpha-beta-depleted transplantation in children. This clonotype was seen many times. As yet, its antigen is unknown. Study conclusions and caveats: Elevated TCRbeta diversity at day 60 was traced, in some patients, to surviving recipient T cells and thymic progenitors.

Unique molecular identifiers were incorporated when the TCRbeta library was constructed. TCRdb re-analysed the PCR reads in MiXCR, keeping a single row per CDR3 protein. The data contain roughly 300,000 distinct CDR3 sequences, 11% of them singletons. Germline V CDR1 and CDR2: MGHRA, YSYEKL. The CDR3 contains 19 residues. V lost 0 bases to trimming and J lost 4 bases, with 19 bases between them. The gene calls are TRBV4-1 and TRBJ1-6; D unresolved. The sequence was obtained from a male patient between 2 and 15 years old who had a stem cell transplant for chronic granulomatous disease, so the T cells may come from the graft donor. The sample here was peripheral blood, taken 180 days after TCRalphabeta/CD19-depleted stem cell transplant. The chain's CDR3 is CASSQESPRILPYNSPLHF. The CDR3 DNA follows: TGCGCCAGCAGCCAAGAAAGCCCTCGCATTTTGCCTTATAATTCACCCCTCCACTTT.